Each of the 19 T cell receptor beta chains below was sequenced from the same sample in a study of blood T cell repertoires in COVID-19. Clones were sequenced by immunoSEQ multiplex PCR, and TCRdb holds only the in-frame ones, with some missing. Here the sample spans under 450,000 clones, 90% to 95% being singletons. Material: PBMCs or T cells enriched from blood (not recorded which). These receptors came from a woman between 40 and 50 years old who had been exposed to COVID-19.

V is TRBV13 and J is TRBJ2-1, with D perhaps matching TRBD1 (6 bases). Trimming pared 5 bases from V and 7 bases from J, leaving 18 bases between. Germline values: CDR1 PRHDT, CDR2 FYEKMQ (reference sequence). The CDR3 covers 15 residues. The CDR3 DNA sequence: TGTGCCAGCAGCCAGATACCGGGACAACTAAATGAGCAGTTCTTC. Translation: CASSQIPGQLNEQFF.

The chain is built from TRBV7-8 and TRBJ2-2, with 12 nucleotides matching TRBD1. V lost 8 bases to trimming and J lost 5 bases; unmatched junction nucleotides: 12. Germline V gene lookup returns CDR1 SGHVS and CDR2 FQNEAQ. The CDR3 loop spans 17 amino acids. In DNA form, the CDR3 reads TGTGCCAGCCAAAAGGCGGGACAGGGGGCGCAGACCGGGGAGCTGTTTTTT. Its translation is CASQKAGQGAQTGELFF. Together with reference TRBV7-8 and TRBJ2-2, the CDR3 gives the full variable domain: GAGVSQSPRYKVAKRGQDVALRCDPISGHVSLFWYQQALGQGPEFLTYFQNEAQLDKSGLPSDRFFAERPEGSVSTLKIQRTQQEDSAVYLCASQKAGQGAQTGELFFGEGSRLTVL.

This sequence joins TRBV19 and TRBJ2-3, with 10 bases fitting TRBD2. The CDR3 runs to 15 residues. V shed 5 bases, J shed 6 bases, and the junction held 8 bases outside the gene matches. The germline gives CDR1 LNHDA, CDR2 SQIVND (reference sequence). The CDR3 here is CASSDERGGSDTQYF. The CDR3, as DNA: TGTGCCAGTAGTGACGAGCGGGGGGGCTCTGATACGCAGTATTTT. Combining the CDR3 with reference TRBV19 and TRBJ2-3 gives the whole variable domain DGGITQSPKYLFRKEGQNVTLSCEQNLNHDAMYWYRQDPGQGLRLIYYSQIVNDFQKGDIAEGYSVSREKKESFPLTVTSAQKNPTAFYLCASSDERGGSDTQYFGPGTRLTVL.

The gene calls are TRBV7-2 and TRBJ2-6, with 9 positions matching TRBD2. Germline assignment: CDR1 SGHTA and CDR2 FQGNSA. V was clipped by 5 bases and J by 0 bases; unmatched bases: 5. The CDR3 loop spans 17 amino acids. The CDR3, as DNA: TGTGCCAGCAGCAGAGTAGCGGGAGTCTCTGGGGCCAACGTCCTGACTTTC. Amino acid sequence: CASSRVAGVSGANVLTF.

This clone was picked up one time. This rearrangement joins TRBV6-5 to TRBJ2-1; D not resolved. In germline, CDR1 is MNHEY, CDR2 SVGAGI. V lost 4 bases to trimming and J lost 9 bases, with 10 bases between them. This CDR3 is built from 12 residues. The CDR3 DNA reads TGTGCCAGCAGTTTCCAGGCTGGTGAGCAGTTCTTC. Its translation: CASSFQAGEQFF.

The chain recombines TRBV18 with TRBJ1-1; D perhaps matches TRBD1 (6 bases). Trimming stripped 2 bases from V and 14 bases from J, with 18 bases between. The germline gives CDR1 KGHSH, CDR2 LQKENI. This CDR3 has 13 residues. CDR3 loop: CASSPSENRVRFF. Here the CDR3 DNA reads TGTGCCAGCTCACCAAGCGAGAACAGGGTGCGGTTCTTT.

The chain couples TRBV24-1 to TRBJ1-5, with D perhaps matching TRBD1 (5 bases). Germline V gene sequence: CDR1 KGHDR, CDR2 SFDVKD. This CDR3 comprises 15 residues. Trimming took off 1 base at V and 9 bases at J, with 15 bases between the two ends. The CDR3 loop reads CATSDFGRLRGPQHF. In nucleotides, the CDR3 is TGTGCCACCAGTGATTTCGGCAGGCTTAGGGGGCCCCAGCATTTT.

The V and J genes are TRBV5-4 and TRBJ2-2; perhaps TRBD1 as D (8 bases). The V end was cut by 4 bases, the J end by 3 bases, with 16 bases between. The CDR3 is 16 amino acids. CDR1 is SGHNT and CDR2 is YYREEE in the germline V gene (reference sequence). CDR3 sequence: CASSPGRDRYTGELFF. CDR3 DNA sequence: TGTGCCAGCAGCCCGGGGAGGGACAGGTACACCGGGGAGCTGTTTTTT.

The chain links TRBV7-2 to TRBJ1-4, with unresolved D. V was pared by 0 bases and J by 0 bases, with 8 bases between. The germline CDR1 and CDR2 sequences are SGHTA and FQGNSA. This CDR3 has 16 residues. This CDR3 is CASSLAGVATNEKLFF. The DNA of the CDR3 is TGTGCCAGCAGCTTAGCCGGGGTAGCAACTAATGAAAAACTGTTTTTT.

CDR3 loop: CASSPLNRDTGELFF. CDR3 coding DNA: TGTGCCAGCTCACCGTTGAACAGGGACACCGGGGAGCTGTTTTTT. The chain links TRBV18 to TRBJ2-2; tentatively, D is TRBD1 (6 bases). The CDR3 covers 15 residues. Germline V lookup: CDR1 KGHSH, CDR2 LQKENI. Trimming cost V 3 bases and J 3 bases, with 11 bases left between them.

The rearrangement uses TRBV9 and TRBJ2-1; 11 positions agree with TRBD2. Trimming cost V 3 bases and J 2 bases; bases outside gene matches: 4. The CDR3 spans 16 residues. CDR1 is SGDLS, CDR2 YYNGEE, per germline. DNA for the CDR3: TGTGCCAGCAGCGGTGGGGGACTAGCGGCCTACAATGAGCAGTTCTTC. It yields the protein CASSGGGLAAYNEQFF.

This chain uses TRBV11-3 with TRBJ2-3; TRBD2 agrees at 7 bases. This CDR3 is 14 amino acids long. V was pared by 3 bases and J by 3 bases, with 3 bases of the junction left unmatched. Germline values: CDR1 SGHNT, CDR2 YENEEA. Written as DNA, the CDR3 is TGTGCCAGCAGCTTTCTGGGGGGGACAGATACGCAGTATTTT. Encoded protein: CASSFLGGTDTQYF. Variable domain in full (rest from reference TRBV11-3 and TRBJ2-3): EAGVVQSPRYKIIEKKQPVAFWCNPISGHNTLYWYLQNLGQGPELLIRYENEEAVDDSQLPKDRFSAERLKGVDSTLKIQPAELGDSAVYLCASSFLGGTDTQYFGPGTRLTVL.

The V and J genes are TRBV5-1 and TRBJ2-1; tentative D call: TRBD1 (5 bases). V lost 0 bases and J 8 bases, leaving 12 bases between the germline ends. The CDR3 loop spans 14 amino acids. CDR1 and CDR2 (germline): SGHRS, YFSETQ. CDR3 region: CASSLGGWVDEQFF. The DNA of the CDR3 is TGCGCCAGCAGCTTGGGGGGCTGGGTTGATGAGCAGTTCTTC.

V usage is TRBV2 and J usage is TRBJ2-2, with 11 bases aligning to TRBD2. This CDR3 is built from 15 residues. V was clipped by 4 bases and J by 4 bases; unmatched bases: 2. The germline CDR1 and CDR2 sequences are SNHLY and FYNNEI. CDR3 nucleotides: TGTGCCAGCAGTGGACTAGCGGGACCCACCGGGGAGCTGTTTTTT. Protein: CASSGLAGPTGELFF.

The chain employs TRBV27 and TRBJ1-2, with unresolved D. The CDR3 runs 16 residues. Per germline, CDR1 MNHEY and CDR2 SMNVEV (reference sequence). V was cut by 1 base and J by 7 bases, with 19 bases left in between. The CDR3 coding sequence is TGTGCCAGCAGTTTATGGGGAGAATCGGGCGGGTCTGGCTACACCTTC. Amino acid sequence: CASSLWGESGGSGYTF.

The V call is TRBV30, the J call TRBJ1-1, with D possibly being TRBD1 (5 bases). The V end lost 4 bases, the J end lost 0 bases, and 15 bases lay between the germline ends. The CDR3 contains 15 residues. Germline V gene sequence: CDR1 GTSNPN, CDR2 SVGIG (reference sequence). CDR3 nucleotide sequence: TGTGCCTGGACCGTGGGGCAGGTGATGAACACTGAAGCTTTCTTT. Translation: CAWTVGQVMNTEAFF.

The V call is TRBV14, the J call TRBJ2-1, with D unclear. V lost 4 bases, J lost 0 bases, and 13 bases lay in between. Germline CDR1 and CDR2: SGHDN and FVKESK. The CDR3 is 16 amino acids. The CDR3 protein is CASSPLGSSSYNEQFF. Written as DNA, the CDR3 is TGTGCCAGCAGCCCACTCGGGTCAAGCTCCTACAATGAGCAGTTCTTC. Drawing the rest from reference TRBV14 and TRBJ2-1, the complete variable domain is EAGVTQFPSHSVIEKGQTVTLRCDPISGHDNLYWYRRVMGKEIKFLLHFVKESKQDESGMPNNRFLAERTGGTYSTLKVQPAELEDSGVYFCASSPLGSSSYNEQFFGPGTRLTVL.

The rearrangement joins TRBV19 to TRBJ1-2; D is undetermined. CDR1 is LNHDA, CDR2 SQIVND, per germline (reference sequence). V was cut by 6 bases and J by 3 bases, with 11 bases left in between. The CDR3 is 13 amino acids. CDR3 region: CASRDYSHYGYTF. CDR3 DNA sequence: TGTGCCAGTAGAGACTACTCCCACTATGGCTACACCTTC.

The J gene is TRBJ2-3, the V gene TRBV5-6, with TRBD2 matching 12 bases. V lost 0 bases and J lost 2; bases outside the gene matches: 10. Germline V gene sequence: CDR1 SGHDT, CDR2 YYEEEE. This CDR3 spans 19 amino acids. CDR3 DNA: TGTGCCAGCAGCTTGGCCGGGGAGACTAGCGGGGGATACACAGATACGCAGTATTTT. This sequence encodes CASSLAGETSGGYTDTQYF.